This TCR beta chain emerged from a study of T cell repertoires in cytomegalovirus infection. Overall study: CMV infection plus the matching HLA type was flagged by public TCR beta signatures. Study conclusions and caveats: Within the response measured ex vivo, HLA-C-restricted CMV-specific TCR beta clonotypes were dominant. Carriers of CMV plus the relevant HLA were identified by cumulative public TCR beta family frequency.

TCRdb re-derived calls from the reads in MiXCR, one entry per CDR3 protein. The sample lists around 140,000 distinct CDR3 sequences; about 6.1% were seen once. Trimming shortened V by 3 bases and J by 7 bases, and 10 bases separated the two germline ends. The CDR3 covers 12 residues. Per the germline V gene, CDR1 is MDHEN and CDR2 is SYDVKM. This clonotype was recorded at least ten times. Its antigen remains unidentified. The sequence was obtained from a human donor in good health (CMV status not recorded). Some clones in this sample may be carry-over from other donors' samples. Specimen: PBMCs. The chain carries TRBV28 and TRBJ2-7; D ambiguous. The CDR3 DNA is TGTGCCAGCAGTTTGCAGGCTTTTGAGCAGTACTTC. The encoded protein is CASSLQAFEQYF.